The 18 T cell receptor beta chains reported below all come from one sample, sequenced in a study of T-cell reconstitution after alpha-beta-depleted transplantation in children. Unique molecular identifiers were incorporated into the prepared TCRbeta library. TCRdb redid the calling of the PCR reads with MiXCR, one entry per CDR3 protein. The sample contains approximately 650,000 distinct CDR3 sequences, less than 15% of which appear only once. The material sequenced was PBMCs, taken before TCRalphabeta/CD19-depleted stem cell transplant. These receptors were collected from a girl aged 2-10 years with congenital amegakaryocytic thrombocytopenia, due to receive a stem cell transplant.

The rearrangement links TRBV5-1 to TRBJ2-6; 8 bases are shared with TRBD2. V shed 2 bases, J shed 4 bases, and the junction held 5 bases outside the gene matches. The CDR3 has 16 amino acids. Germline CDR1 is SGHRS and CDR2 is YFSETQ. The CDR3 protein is CASSFAGGSGANVLTF. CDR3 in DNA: TGCGCCAGCAGCTTCGCGGGAGGTTCAGGGGCCAACGTCCTGACTTTC.

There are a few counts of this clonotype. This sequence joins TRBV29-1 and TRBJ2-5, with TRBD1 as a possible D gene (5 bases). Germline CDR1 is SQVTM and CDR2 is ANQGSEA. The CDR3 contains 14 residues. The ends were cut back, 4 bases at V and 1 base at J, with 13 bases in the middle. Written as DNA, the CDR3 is TGCAGCGTTGGCCGACAGCTCGTCCAAGAGACCCAGTACTTC. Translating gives CSVGRQLVQETQYF.

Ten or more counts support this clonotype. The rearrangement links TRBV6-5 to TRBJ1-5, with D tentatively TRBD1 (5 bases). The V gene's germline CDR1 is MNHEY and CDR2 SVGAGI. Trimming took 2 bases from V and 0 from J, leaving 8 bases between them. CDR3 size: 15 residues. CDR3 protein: CASSYEGNSNQPQHF. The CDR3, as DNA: TGTGCCAGCAGTTACGAGGGGAATAGCAATCAGCCCCAGCATTTT.

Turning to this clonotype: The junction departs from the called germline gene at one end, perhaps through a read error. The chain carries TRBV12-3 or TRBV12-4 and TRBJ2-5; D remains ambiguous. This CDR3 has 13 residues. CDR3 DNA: TGTGCCAGCAGGTGGTCTCTACAAGAGACCCATTACTTC. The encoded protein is CASRWSLQETHYF.

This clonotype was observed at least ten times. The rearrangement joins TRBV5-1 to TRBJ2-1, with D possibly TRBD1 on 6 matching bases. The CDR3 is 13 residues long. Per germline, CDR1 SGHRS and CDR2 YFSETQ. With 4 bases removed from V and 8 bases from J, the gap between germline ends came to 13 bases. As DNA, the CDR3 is TGCGCCAGCAGCCCCGGCCCAGGGGATGAGCAGTTCTTC. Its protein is CASSPGPGDEQFF. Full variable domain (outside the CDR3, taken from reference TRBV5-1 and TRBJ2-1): KAGVTQTPRYLIKTRGQQVTLSCSPISGHRSVSWYQQTPGQGLQFLFEYFSETQRNKGNFPGRFSGRQFSNSRSEMNVSTLELGDSALYLCASSPGPGDEQFFGPGTRLTVL.

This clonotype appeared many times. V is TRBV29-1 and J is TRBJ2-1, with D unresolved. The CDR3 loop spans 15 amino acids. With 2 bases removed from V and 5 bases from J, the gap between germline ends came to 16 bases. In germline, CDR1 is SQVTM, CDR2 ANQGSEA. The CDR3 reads CSVENRHYLNNEQFF. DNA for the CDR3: TGCAGCGTTGAAAACCGACACTACCTTAACAATGAGCAGTTCTTC.

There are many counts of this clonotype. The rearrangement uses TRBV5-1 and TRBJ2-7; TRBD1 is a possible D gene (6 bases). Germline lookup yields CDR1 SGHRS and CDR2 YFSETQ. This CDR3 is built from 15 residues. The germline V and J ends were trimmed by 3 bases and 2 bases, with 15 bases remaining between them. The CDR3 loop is CASSSLHDRTYEQYF. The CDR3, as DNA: TGCGCCAGCAGCTCCCTTCATGACAGGACCTACGAGCAGTACTTC. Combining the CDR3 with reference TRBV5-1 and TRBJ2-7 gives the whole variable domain KAGVTQTPRYLIKTRGQQVTLSCSPISGHRSVSWYQQTPGQGLQFLFEYFSETQRNKGNFPGRFSGRQFSNSRSEMNVSTLELGDSALYLCASSSLHDRTYEQYFGPGTRLTVT.

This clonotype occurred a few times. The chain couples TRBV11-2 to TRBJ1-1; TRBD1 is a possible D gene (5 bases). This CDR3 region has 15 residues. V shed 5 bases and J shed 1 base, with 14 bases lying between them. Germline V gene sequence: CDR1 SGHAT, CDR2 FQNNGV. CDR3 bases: TGTGCCAGCAGCACTTGGACAAAAGGGAACACTGAAGCTTTCTTT. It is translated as CASSTWTKGNTEAFF.

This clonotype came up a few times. This CDR3 reads CATSRITARETQYF. The CDR3 DNA follows: TGTGCCACCAGCAGAATTACGGCGAGGGAGACCCAGTACTTC. V usage is TRBV15 and J usage is TRBJ2-5, with unresolved D. Trimming removed 2 bases at V and 5 bases at J, with 12 bases between. The germline gives CDR1 LNHNV, CDR2 YYDKDF (reference sequence). The CDR3 has 14 amino acids.

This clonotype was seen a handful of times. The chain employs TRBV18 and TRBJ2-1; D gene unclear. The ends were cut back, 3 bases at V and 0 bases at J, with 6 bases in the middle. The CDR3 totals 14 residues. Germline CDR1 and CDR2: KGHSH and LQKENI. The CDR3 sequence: CASSPLSSYNEQFF. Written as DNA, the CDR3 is TGTGCCAGCTCACCCCTTAGCTCCTACAATGAGCAGTTCTTC.

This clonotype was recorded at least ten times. This chain's CDR3 is CASSLGGTGRNQPQHF. For the CDR3, the DNA is TGCGCCAGCAGCTTGGGGGGGACAGGGAGGAATCAGCCCCAGCATTTT. The chain carries TRBV5-1 and TRBJ1-5; 9 bases map to TRBD1. Germline V gives CDR1 SGHRS, CDR2 YFSETQ. This CDR3 spans 16 amino acids. The J segment lost 4 bases and the V segment lost 0 bases, leaving 5 bases of the junction unmatched.

The CDR3 DNA follows: TGCAGTGCTTATAGTGGAAGCGGGAGCTCCACAGATACGCAGTATTTT. It codes for CSAYSGSGSSTDTQYF. The chain carries TRBV20-1 and TRBJ2-3; TRBD2 matches at 8 bases. Germline V CDR1 and CDR2: DFQATT, SNEGSKA (reference sequence). V lost 5 bases to trimming and J lost 2 bases; unmatched junction nucleotides: 12. This CDR3 is 16 amino acids long.

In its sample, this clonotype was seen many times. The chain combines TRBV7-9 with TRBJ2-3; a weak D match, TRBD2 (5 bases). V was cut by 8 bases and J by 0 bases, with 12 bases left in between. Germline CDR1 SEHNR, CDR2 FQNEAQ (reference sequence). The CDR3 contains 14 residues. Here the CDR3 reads CASVTGLSTDTQYF. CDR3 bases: TGTGCCAGCGTAACGGGATTAAGCACAGATACGCAGTATTTT.

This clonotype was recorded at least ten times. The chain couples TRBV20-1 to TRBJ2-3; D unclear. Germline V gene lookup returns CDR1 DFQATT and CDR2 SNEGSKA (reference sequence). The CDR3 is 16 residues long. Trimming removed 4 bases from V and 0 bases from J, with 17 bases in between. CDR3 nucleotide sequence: TGCAGTGCTACCCCACTACAAACATCTAGCACAGATACGCAGTATTTT. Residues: CSATPLQTSSTDTQYF.

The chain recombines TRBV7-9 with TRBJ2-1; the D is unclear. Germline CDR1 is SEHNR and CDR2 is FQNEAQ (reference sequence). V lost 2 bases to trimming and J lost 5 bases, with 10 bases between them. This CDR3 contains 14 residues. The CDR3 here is CASSLTIWNNEQFF. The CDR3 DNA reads TGTGCCAGCAGCTTAACGATTTGGAACAATGAGCAGTTCTTC.

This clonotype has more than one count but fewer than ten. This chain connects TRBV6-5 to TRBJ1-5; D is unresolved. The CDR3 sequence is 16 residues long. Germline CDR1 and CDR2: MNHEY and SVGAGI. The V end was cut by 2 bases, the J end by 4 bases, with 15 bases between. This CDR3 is CASSYVQGSVNQPQHF. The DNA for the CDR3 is TGTGCCAGCAGTTACGTACAAGGGAGTGTAAATCAGCCCCAGCATTTT.

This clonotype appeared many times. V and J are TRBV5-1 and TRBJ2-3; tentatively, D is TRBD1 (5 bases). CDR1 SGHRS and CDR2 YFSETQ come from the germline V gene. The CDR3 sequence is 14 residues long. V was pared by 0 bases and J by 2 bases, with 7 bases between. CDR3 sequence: CASSLDRNTDTQYF. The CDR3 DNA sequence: TGCGCCAGCAGCTTGGACAGGAACACAGATACGCAGTATTTT.

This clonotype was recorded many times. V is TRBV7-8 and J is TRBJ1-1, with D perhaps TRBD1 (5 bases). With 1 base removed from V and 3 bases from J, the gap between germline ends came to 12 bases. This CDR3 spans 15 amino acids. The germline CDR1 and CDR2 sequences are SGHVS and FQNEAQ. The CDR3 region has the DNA TGTGCCAGCAGCTTAGGTCCAGGGATGGACACTGAAGCTTTCTTT. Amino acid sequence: CASSLGPGMDTEAFF.